The 27 T cell receptor beta chains given below trace back to one sample, sequenced in a study of glioma-infiltrating T cells after dendritic cell vaccination (dated by TCRdb to 2016 to 2017). The library was made by the immunoSEQ multiplex PCR assay. The table was pulled from immuneACCESS by TCRdb, which kept in-frame rearrangements only. Such tables lose some clones; where checked, under half of the loss comes from unresolved V genes, and the rest has no known cause. The sample yields 85,000 to 95,000 clones; more than 75% were counted once. The ten largest clones capture around 16% of the sample. Sequenced material: blood, taken before dendritic cell vaccination. These receptors were obtained from a human donor with glioblastoma.

The chain joins TRBV30 to TRBJ2-3, with a weak D call TRBD1 (8 bases). Germline CDR1 and CDR2: GTSNPN and SVGIG (reference sequence). Trimming took 2 bases from V and 5 from J, leaving 14 bases between them. This CDR3 has 14 residues. The DNA for the CDR3 is TGTGCCTGGAGTACCCACAGGGGGGGAGATACGCAGTATTTT. Protein sequence: CAWSTHRGGDTQYF.

V is TRBV5-1 and J is TRBJ2-1; 10 bases line up with TRBD1. With 2 bases clipped from V and 3 bases from J, the junction kept 2 bases outside the gene matches. The CDR3 totals 15 residues. CDR1 is SGHRS and CDR2 is YFSETQ in the germline V gene. The CDR3 sequence: CASSFRDRGYNEQFF. The CDR3 DNA is TGCGCCAGCAGCTTCCGGGACAGGGGCTACAATGAGCAGTTCTTC.

The rearrangement links TRBV13 to TRBJ2-5; a possible D gene is TRBD1 (6 bases). Germline V gene data show CDR1 as PRHDT and CDR2 as FYEKMQ (reference sequence). CDR3 size: 14 residues. The germline V and J ends were trimmed by 4 bases and 4 bases, with 13 bases remaining between them. The CDR3, as DNA: TGTGCCAGCAGCTCTACTCCGGACAGAGAGACCCAGTACTTC. Protein product: CASSSTPDRETQYF.

The chain joins TRBV6-5 to TRBJ2-5; perhaps TRBD1 as D (5 bases). V was clipped by 5 bases and J by 7 bases, with 17 bases between them. The CDR3 has 14 residues. Germline V gives CDR1 MNHEY, CDR2 SVGAGI. In DNA, the CDR3 is TGTGCCAGCAGTCCGGCCGGGCCCCAGGGGACCCAGTACTTC. As protein: CASSPAGPQGTQYF.

The genes are TRBV18 and TRBJ2-7; TRBD1 aligns across 9 bases. Germline trimming cut 3 bases from V and 2 bases from J; bases unmatched to any gene: 2. CDR1 is KGHSH, CDR2 LQKENI, per germline. CDR3 size: 14 residues. Here the CDR3 reads CASSPGTGTYEQYF. The DNA for the CDR3 is TGTGCCAGCTCACCCGGGACAGGGACCTACGAGCAGTACTTC.

This chain connects TRBV7-9 to TRBJ2-7; the D is unclear. The V gene's germline CDR1 is SEHNR and CDR2 FQNEAQ (reference sequence). V was cut by 6 bases and J by 4 bases, with 10 bases left in between. CDR3 length: 12 amino acids. CDR3 amino acids: CASSSTRYEQYF. Written as DNA, the CDR3 is TGTGCCAGCAGTTCGACTCGTTACGAGCAGTACTTC.

This clone turned up a few times. The V and J genes are TRBV21-1 and TRBJ2-7; TRBD2 is the table's D call, not checked against the DNA. TRBV21-1 is a pseudogene. This CDR3 spans 17 amino acids. The CDR3, as DNA: TGTGCCAGCAGCAAGTTCTCGGGGCTAGCGGGAATCGACGAGCAGTACTTC. Residues: CASSKFSGLAGIDEQYF.

V and J are TRBV9 and TRBJ1-1; D call uncertain. The germline V and J ends were trimmed by 4 bases and 5 bases, with 21 bases remaining between them. The CDR3 has 16 amino acids. Germline assignment: CDR1 SGDLS and CDR2 YYNGEE. CDR3 sequence: CASSPQIDFRPTEAFF. The CDR3 DNA sequence: TGTGCCAGCAGCCCCCAAATAGACTTCCGACCAACTGAAGCTTTCTTT.

This rearrangement joins TRBV5-1 to TRBJ2-7; 7 positions match TRBD1. J lost 0 bases, V lost 4 bases, and 25 bases had no gene match. The CDR3 length is 21 residues. CDR1 is SGHRS and CDR2 is YFSETQ in the germline V gene. The DNA for the CDR3 is TGCGCCAGCAGCCCCTCTATCACGGACAGGTTTTCTTATAACTACTCCTACGAGCAGTACTTC. It is translated as CASSPSITDRFSYNYSYEQYF.

The chain joins TRBV2 to TRBJ2-2; a possible D gene is TRBD1 (6 bases). V lost 6 bases to trimming and J lost 7 bases, with 18 bases between them. This CDR3 comprises 15 residues. Per germline, CDR1 SNHLY and CDR2 FYNNEI. The CDR3 here is CASRYRDGGYGELFF. As DNA, the CDR3 is TGTGCCAGCAGGTACAGGGATGGAGGTTACGGGGAGCTGTTTTTT.

This rearrangement joins TRBV5-1 to TRBJ2-1, with a possible D match to TRBD2 (5 bases). The CDR3 contains 14 residues. In germline, CDR1 is SGHRS, CDR2 YFSETQ. Between the trimmed V and J ends, which lost 0 bases and 6 bases, there was a span of 10 bases. CDR3 amino acids: CASSLGGASNEQFF. The CDR3 region has the DNA TGCGCCAGCAGCTTGGGGGGAGCGAGCAATGAGCAGTTCTTC.

To note about this clone: The same CDR3 arises from other DNA sequences in this sample as well. The chain has TRBV28 and TRBJ2-7, with 8 bases that match TRBD1. The CDR3 consists of 14 residues. V lost 3 bases, J lost 0 bases, and 1 base stayed unmatched. Germline V gene sequence: CDR1 MDHEN, CDR2 SYDVKM. The CDR3 spells CASSFGQGSYEQYF. DNA for the CDR3: TGTGCCAGCAGTTTCGGACAGGGCTCCTACGAGCAGTACTTC.

The CDR3 nucleotides read TGTGCCAGCAGCATACAGGGGTCCGGGGAGCTGTTTTTT. This sequence encodes CASSIQGSGELFF. The chain couples TRBV5-8 to TRBJ2-2, with TRBD1 matching over 7 bases. CDR1 and CDR2 from the germline V gene are SGHTS and YDEGEE. The CDR3 has 13 residues. Trimming at V came to 4 bases and at J to 6 bases, leaving 3 bases not matched to a gene. The complete variable domain, with remaining parts taken from reference TRBV5-8 and TRBJ2-2, reads EAGVTQSPTHLIKTRGQQATLRCSPISGHTSVYWYQQALGLGLQFLLWYDEGEERNRGNFPPRFSGRQFPNYSSELNVNALELEDSALYLCASSIQGSGELFFGEGSRLTVL.

The rearrangement uses TRBV19 and TRBJ2-7; D is undetermined. This CDR3 comprises 14 residues. Trimming removed 0 bases from V and 0 bases from J, with 6 bases in between. The germline gives CDR1 LNHDA, CDR2 SQIVND (reference sequence). The CDR3 DNA follows: TGTGCCAGTAGTATAGAGACAAGCTCCTACGAGCAGTACTTC. It is translated as CASSIETSSYEQYF.

The chain uses TRBV14 and TRBJ2-1; a possible D gene is TRBD1 (5 bases). The CDR3 length is 13 residues. Looked up from germline, CDR1 is SGHDN and CDR2 is FVKESK. V shed 2 bases and J shed 7 bases, with 9 bases lying between them. CDR3 sequence (DNA): TGTGCCAGCAGCCAACTGACAGAAAATGAGCAGTTCTTC. Its translation: CASSQLTENEQFF.

V and J are TRBV5-1 and TRBJ2-1, with D possibly TRBD1 on 6 matching bases. The CDR3 contains 15 residues. Germline CDR1 SGHRS, CDR2 YFSETQ. V dropped 6 bases and J dropped 8 bases, with 21 bases sitting between them. CDR3 nucleotides: TGCGCCAGCACCACCGGGACACCGCCGGGCGATGAGCAGTTCTTC. Its translation: CASTTGTPPGDEQFF.

The rearrangement uses TRBV7-6 and TRBJ1-5; D unclear. Trimming took 0 bases from V and 0 from J, leaving 6 bases between them. This CDR3 is built from 15 residues. CDR1 and CDR2 (germline): SGHVS, FNYEAQ. Here the CDR3 DNA reads TGTGCCAGCAGCTTAGCGGGAGATAGCAATCAGCCCCAGCATTTT. Its protein is CASSLAGDSNQPQHF.

J is TRBJ2-2 and V is TRBV2; maybe TRBD2 (6 bases). The CDR3 consists of 14 residues. Per the germline V gene, CDR1 is SNHLY and CDR2 is FYNNEI. Trimming pared 7 bases from V and 5 bases from J, leaving 14 bases between. The CDR3 reads CASMRGGGTGELFF. CDR3 nucleotide sequence: TGTGCCAGCATGAGGGGAGGAGGGACCGGGGAGCTGTTTTTT.

The chain has TRBV10-3 and TRBJ2-7, with TRBD2 matching 12 bases. Germline assignment: CDR1 ENHRY and CDR2 SYGVKD. This CDR3 spans 15 amino acids. J lost 3 bases, V lost 4 bases, and 4 bases had no gene match. The CDR3 DNA sequence: TGTGCCATCAGTGGGGGACTAGCGGGTCTCTACGAGCAGTACTTC. It translates to CAISGGLAGLYEQYF.

The chain couples TRBV6-1 to TRBJ2-7, with D uncertain. The ends were cut back, 4 bases at V and 3 bases at J, with 10 bases in the middle. The V gene's germline CDR1 is MNHNS and CDR2 SASEGT. This CDR3 has 13 residues. DNA for the CDR3: TGTGCCAGCAGTGTAACAGCACTCTACGAGCAGTACTTC. This codes for CASSVTALYEQYF.

The rearrangement links TRBV19 to TRBJ1-4; D not resolved. Per the germline V gene, CDR1 is LNHDA and CDR2 is SQIVND (reference sequence). Trimming took off 2 bases at V and 4 bases at J, with 11 bases between the two ends. CDR3 size: 15 residues. CDR3 amino acids: CASSIWARNNEKLFF. The CDR3 DNA sequence: TGTGCCAGTAGTATATGGGCCAGGAATAATGAAAAACTGTTTTTT.

This chain uses TRBV28 with TRBJ2-7; 7 nucleotides match TRBD1. Unmatched junction bases numbered 8, after V lost 6 bases and J lost 3 bases. The CDR3 spans 14 residues. CDR1 is MDHEN, CDR2 SYDVKM, per germline. The CDR3, as DNA: TGTGCCAGCAGGACCGGGACAGCGATCTACGAGCAGTACTTC. Its protein is CASRTGTAIYEQYF. The complete variable domain, with remaining parts taken from reference TRBV28 and TRBJ2-7, reads DVKVTQSSRYLVKRTGEKVFLECVQDMDHENMFWYRQDPGLGLRLIYFSYDVKMKEKGDIPEGYSVSREKKERFSLILESASTNQTSMYLCASRTGTAIYEQYFGPGTRLTVT.

The chain carries TRBV28 and TRBJ1-1; D may be TRBD1 (6 bases). CDR3 size: 16 residues. Germline CDR1 reads MDHEN; CDR2 reads SYDVKM. V shed 6 bases and J shed 1 base, with 18 bases lying between them. The CDR3 sequence is CASSPNRVKQNTEAFF. CDR3 nucleotide sequence: TGTGCCAGCAGCCCAAACAGGGTGAAGCAGAACACTGAAGCTTTCTTT.

The chain combines TRBV19 with TRBJ2-1; weak D call: TRBD2 (5 bases). The CDR3 consists of 15 residues. Trimming removed 2 bases at V and 0 bases at J, with 8 bases between. Germline V gene lookup returns CDR1 LNHDA and CDR2 SQIVND (reference sequence). CDR3 coding DNA: TGTGCCAGTAGTATAATAGCGAGCTCCTACAATGAGCAGTTCTTC. This sequence encodes CASSIIASSYNEQFF.

The V and J genes are TRBV7-2 and TRBJ1-5, with TRBD1 as a possible D gene (5 bases). CDR1 SGHTA and CDR2 FQGNSA come from the germline V gene. The CDR3 consists of 15 residues. V was clipped by 5 bases and J by 9 bases, with 20 bases between them. In nucleotides, the CDR3 is TGTGCCAGCAGCCCCTCGAGCCAGGGCCTCCGGCCCCAGCATTTT. Protein sequence: CASSPSSQGLRPQHF.

The chain has TRBV6-5 and TRBJ1-5, with D perhaps matching TRBD1 (5 bases). V was pared by 4 bases and J by 4 bases, with 11 bases between. The CDR3 has 14 residues. The germline V gene encodes CDR1 MNHEY and CDR2 SVGAGI. CDR3 residues: CASSSVQVNQPQHF. CDR3 nucleotides: TGTGCCAGCAGTTCGGTACAGGTAAATCAGCCCCAGCATTTT.

The genes are TRBV27 and TRBJ1-2; D unresolved. Trimming removed 3 bases at V and 1 base at J, with 9 bases between. The germline V gene encodes CDR1 MNHEY and CDR2 SMNVEV (reference sequence). The CDR3 loop spans 14 amino acids. CDR3 region: CASSLKAVNYGYTF. DNA for the CDR3: TGTGCCAGCAGTTTGAAGGCGGTTAACTATGGCTACACCTTC.